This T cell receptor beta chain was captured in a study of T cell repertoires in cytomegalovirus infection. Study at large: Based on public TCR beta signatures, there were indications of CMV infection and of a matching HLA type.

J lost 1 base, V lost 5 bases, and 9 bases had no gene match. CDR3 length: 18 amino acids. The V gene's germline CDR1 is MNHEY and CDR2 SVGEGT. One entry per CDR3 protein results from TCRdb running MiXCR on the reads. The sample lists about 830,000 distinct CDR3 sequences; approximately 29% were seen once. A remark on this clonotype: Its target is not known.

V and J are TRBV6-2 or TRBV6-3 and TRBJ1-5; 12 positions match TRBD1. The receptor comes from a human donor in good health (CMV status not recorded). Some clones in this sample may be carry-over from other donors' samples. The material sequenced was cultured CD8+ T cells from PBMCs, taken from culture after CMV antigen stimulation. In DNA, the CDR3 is TGTGCCAGCAGTGATGGGACAGGGGGCATTGGGAGCAATCAGCCCCAGCATTTT. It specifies CASSDGTGGIGSNQPQHF.